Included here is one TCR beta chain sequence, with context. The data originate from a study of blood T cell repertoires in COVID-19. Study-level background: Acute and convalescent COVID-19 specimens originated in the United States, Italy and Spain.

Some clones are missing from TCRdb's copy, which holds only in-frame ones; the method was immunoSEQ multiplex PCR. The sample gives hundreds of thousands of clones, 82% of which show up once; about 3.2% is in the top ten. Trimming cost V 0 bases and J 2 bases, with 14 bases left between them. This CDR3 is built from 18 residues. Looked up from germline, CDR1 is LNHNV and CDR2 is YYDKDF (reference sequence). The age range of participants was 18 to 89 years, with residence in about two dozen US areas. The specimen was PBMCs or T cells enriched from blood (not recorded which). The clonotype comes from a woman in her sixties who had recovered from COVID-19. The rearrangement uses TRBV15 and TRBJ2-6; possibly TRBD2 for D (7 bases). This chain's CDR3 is CATSRDPIGGAGANVLTF. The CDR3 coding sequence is TGTGCCACCAGCAGAGACCCCATAGGGGGGGCTGGGGCCAACGTCCTGACTTTC.